The rows below give T cell receptor beta chains drawn from one sample of a study of Ad26.COV2.S vaccination and SARS-CoV-2 variants. Libraries were prepared by immunoSEQ multiplex PCR; TCRdb keeps only in-frame clonotypes and omits some of them. The repertoire consists of some 460,000 clones, with roughly nine tenths occurring once and the leading ten covering about 1.5%. Sample: peripheral blood, taken in a trial of Ad26.COV2.S vaccine versus placebo. The receptors derive from a person aged 18-60 years who received the Ad26.COV2.S COVID-19 vaccine or a placebo. CDR3s include the opening cysteine and the closing phenylalanine or tryptophan. The D gene is left open where the match is weak. Rows may omit the clone size; those that give it use once, few, many or a size class.

j_gene: TRBJ2-2
d_gene: .
v_gene: TRBV5-6
abundance: .
CDR3nt: TGTGCCAGCAGCTCAGGGTACCCCGGGGAGCTGTTTTTT
CDR3aa: CASSSGYPGELFF

j_gene: TRBJ2-7
d_gene: TRBD2
v_gene: TRBV28
abundance: .
CDR3nt: TGTGCCAGCAGTCGCCCCGGGACTAGGAGACCCTACGAGCAGTACTTC
CDR3aa: CASSRPGTRRPYEQYF

j_gene: TRBJ2-1
d_gene: TRBD2
v_gene: TRBV6-2/TRBV6-3
abundance: .
CDR3nt: TGTGCCAGCAGTTACCGGGAACCGAAGCGGGGTTGGGATGAGCAGTTCTTC
CDR3aa: CASSYREPKRGWDEQFF

j_gene: TRBJ2-1
d_gene: .
v_gene: TRBV5-8
abundance: .
CDR3nt: TGTGCCAGCAGCCACAGCGGCAGGGTCTCCTACAATGAGCAGTTCTTC
CDR3aa: CASSHSGRVSYNEQFF

j_gene: TRBJ1-1
d_gene: .
v_gene: TRBV20-1
abundance: once
CDR3nt: TGCAGTGCTAGTGATTCACTGGACGGGAAAAACACTGAAGCTTTCTTT
CDR3aa: CSASDSLDGKNTEAFF

j_gene: TRBJ1-5
d_gene: .
v_gene: TRBV27
abundance: .
CDR3nt: TGTGCCAGCAGTTCTTATAGCAATCAGCCCCAGCATTTT
CDR3aa: CASSSYSNQPQHF

j_gene: TRBJ2-1
d_gene: .
v_gene: TRBV6-1
abundance: .
CDR3nt: TGTGCCAGCAGTGAAGTAGTAGGGCACAATGAGCAGTTCTTC
CDR3aa: CASSEVVGHNEQFF

j_gene: TRBJ1-3
d_gene: .
v_gene: TRBV9
abundance: .
CDR3nt: TGTGCCAGCAGCGCCAGTGGGGGGTCATCTGGAAACACCATATATTTT
CDR3aa: CASSASGGSSGNTIYF

j_gene: TRBJ2-3
d_gene: .
v_gene: TRBV27
abundance: .
CDR3nt: TGTGCCAGCAGTTTTGCAGGGGACACAGATACGCAGTATTTT
CDR3aa: CASSFAGDTDTQYF

j_gene: TRBJ2-7
d_gene: TRBD1
v_gene: TRBV3-1/TRBV3-2
abundance: .
CDR3nt: TGTGCCAGCAGCTTACCACCCGGGACAGCGAGCTCCTACGAGCAGTACTTC
CDR3aa: CASSLPPGTASSYEQYF

j_gene: TRBJ1-1
d_gene: .
v_gene: TRBV29-1
abundance: few
CDR3nt: TGCAGCGTTGGCACAACGTTCACTGAAGCTTTCTTT
CDR3aa: CSVGTTFTEAFF

j_gene: TRBJ2-1
d_gene: TRBD1
v_gene: TRBV19
abundance: .
CDR3nt: TGTGCCAGTTGCCCCTATACAGGGGCTTACAATGAGCAGTTCTTC
CDR3aa: CASCPYTGAYNEQFF

j_gene: TRBJ2-3
d_gene: .
v_gene: TRBV6-5
abundance: .
CDR3nt: TGTGCCAGCAGTTCCTTGACCGGGATAGATACGCAGTATTTT
CDR3aa: CASSSLTGIDTQYF

j_gene: TRBJ2-2
d_gene: .
v_gene: TRBV5-5
abundance: .
CDR3nt: TGTGCCAGCAGCTCCCGGGCGGTGAACACCGGGGAGCTGTTTTTT
CDR3aa: CASSSRAVNTGELFF

j_gene: TRBJ1-1
d_gene: .
v_gene: TRBV30
abundance: .
CDR3nt: TGTGCCTGGGCTCTAACCGAACACTCGAACACTGAAGCTTTCTTT
CDR3aa: CAWALTEHSNTEAFF

j_gene: TRBJ2-1
d_gene: TRBD2
v_gene: TRBV7-9
abundance: .
CDR3nt: TGTGCCAGCCGACTAGCGGGCTTAGGTAATGAGCAGTTCTTC
CDR3aa: CASRLAGLGNEQFF

j_gene: TRBJ1-5
d_gene: .
v_gene: TRBV18
abundance: .
CDR3nt: TGTGCCAGCTCACCCACCAGCGGATATAGCAATCAGCCCCAGCATTTT
CDR3aa: CASSPTSGYSNQPQHF

j_gene: TRBJ1-1
d_gene: .
v_gene: TRBV7-9
abundance: .
CDR3nt: TGTGCCAGCAGCTTGGAGGCGCTCAACACTGAAGCTTTCTTT
CDR3aa: CASSLEALNTEAFF

j_gene: TRBJ2-2
d_gene: .
v_gene: TRBV7-3
abundance: .
CDR3nt: TGTGCCAGCAGCTTAGACAGAGAAACCGGGGAGCTGTTTTTT
CDR3aa: CASSLDRETGELFF

j_gene: TRBJ2-1
d_gene: .
v_gene: TRBV19
abundance: .
CDR3nt: TGTGCCAGTAGGAAACAGGCTAGTGGCTCCTACAATGAGCAGTTCTTC
CDR3aa: CASRKQASGSYNEQFF

j_gene: TRBJ2-3
d_gene: .
v_gene: TRBV28
abundance: .
CDR3nt: TGTGCCAGCAGTACCGGGGCCCTAAGCGGTGGTACGCAGTATTTT
CDR3aa: CASSTGALSGGTQYF

j_gene: TRBJ2-5
d_gene: TRBD1
v_gene: TRBV4-1
abundance: .
CDR3nt: TGCGCCAGCAGACGCACAGGGGGAGAAGAGACCCAGTACTTC
CDR3aa: CASRRTGGEETQYF

j_gene: TRBJ2-5
d_gene: TRBD2
v_gene: TRBV18
abundance: .
CDR3nt: TGTGCCAGCTCATCAAGTCTAGCGGTGGAGACCCAGTACTTC
CDR3aa: CASSSSLAVETQYF

j_gene: TRBJ2-3
d_gene: TRBD2
v_gene: TRBV5-1
abundance: once
CDR3nt: TGCGCCAGCAGCACCGGGGGGTCTGTGGATACGCAGTATTTT
CDR3aa: CASSTGGSVDTQYF

j_gene: TRBJ2-1
d_gene: TRBD2
v_gene: TRBV25-1
abundance: few
CDR3nt: TGTGCCAGCATGAGTAGCGCGGGAGGGCATGAGCAGTTCTTC
CDR3aa: CASMSSAGGHEQFF

j_gene: TRBJ1-4
d_gene: .
v_gene: TRBV6-1
abundance: .
CDR3nt: TGTGCCAGCAGTGCAAGCGCGGACCCGAAATATAATGAAAAACTGTTTTTT
CDR3aa: CASSASADPKYNEKLFF

j_gene: TRBJ2-1
d_gene: TRBD2
v_gene: TRBV20-1
abundance: .
CDR3nt: TGCAGTGCTCCGGGACTAGTGGACCGGTTCTTC
CDR3aa: CSAPGLVDRFF

j_gene: TRBJ1-2
d_gene: TRBD1
v_gene: TRBV7-8
abundance: once
CDR3nt: TGTGCCAGCAGCACAGGGGGCGCGGTAGGTGGCTACACCTTC
CDR3aa: CASSTGGAVGGYTF

j_gene: TRBJ2-4
d_gene: TRBD1
v_gene: TRBV9
abundance: .
CDR3nt: TGTGCCAGCAGCACCGGGACAGAAAAAAACATTCAGTACTTC
CDR3aa: CASSTGTEKNIQYF

j_gene: TRBJ1-2
d_gene: .
v_gene: TRBV5-5
abundance: .
CDR3nt: TGTGCCAGCAGCTTGGTGGACAGCCCCTATGGCTACACCTTC
CDR3aa: CASSLVDSPYGYTF

j_gene: TRBJ1-1
d_gene: TRBD1
v_gene: TRBV10-3
abundance: .
CDR3nt: TGTGCCATCTCCCAGGGGGAGGTGACTGAAGCTTTCTTT
CDR3aa: CAISQGEVTEAFF

j_gene: TRBJ1-3
d_gene: .
v_gene: TRBV24-1
abundance: .
CDR3nt: TGTGCCACCAGTGATGTAGCCTGGGACATTTTTGGAAACACCATATATTTT
CDR3aa: CATSDVAWDIFGNTIYF

j_gene: TRBJ2-7
d_gene: .
v_gene: TRBV28
abundance: .
CDR3nt: TGTGCCAGCAGTCTTCCCGGGGGCCCTACCTACGAGCAGTACTTC
CDR3aa: CASSLPGGPTYEQYF

j_gene: TRBJ2-2
d_gene: .
v_gene: TRBV25-1
abundance: .
CDR3nt: TGTGCCAGCAGTGTACAGGGTCCCACCGGGGAGCTGTTTTTT
CDR3aa: CASSVQGPTGELFF

j_gene: TRBJ1-6
d_gene: .
v_gene: TRBV11-2
abundance: .
CDR3nt: TGTGCCAGCAGCTTAGACGGCGACACCGGGACCCTCCACTTT
CDR3aa: CASSLDGDTGTLHF

j_gene: TRBJ2-2
d_gene: .
v_gene: TRBV19
abundance: .
CDR3nt: TGTGCCAGTAGGATCCGACTCCGCGCGAACACCGGGGAGCTGTTTTTT
CDR3aa: CASRIRLRANTGELFF

j_gene: TRBJ2-7
d_gene: .
v_gene: TRBV3-1/TRBV3-2
abundance: .
CDR3nt: TGTGCCAGCAGCCAAGGCCCCGGCTCCTACGAGCAGTACTTC
CDR3aa: CASSQGPGSYEQYF

j_gene: TRBJ2-5
d_gene: TRBD1
v_gene: TRBV19
abundance: .
CDR3nt: TGTGCCAGTAGCAAGACTCCGGGACAGGGGAGAGAGACCCAGTACTTC
CDR3aa: CASSKTPGQGRETQYF

j_gene: TRBJ1-6
d_gene: .
v_gene: TRBV30
abundance: .
CDR3nt: TGTGCCTGGAGTTTCCGAGGGGCAAGCTCCTATAATTCACCCCTCCACTTT
CDR3aa: CAWSFRGASSYNSPLHF

j_gene: TRBJ2-5
d_gene: TRBD2
v_gene: TRBV2
abundance: .
CDR3nt: TGTGCCAGCAGTTCGGGGGGAGAGACCCAGTACTTC
CDR3aa: CASSSGGETQYF

j_gene: TRBJ2-7
d_gene: .
v_gene: TRBV5-1
abundance: .
CDR3nt: TGCGCCAGCAGCCGCGGCCCTGATTACGAGCAGTACTTC
CDR3aa: CASSRGPDYEQYF

j_gene: TRBJ2-6
d_gene: .
v_gene: TRBV10-2
abundance: .
CDR3nt: TGCGCCAGCCGTTCGACCCCCTCCCCGGGACAAGCTGGGGCCAACGTCCTGACTTTC
CDR3aa: CASRSTPSPGQAGANVLTF

j_gene: TRBJ2-3
d_gene: .
v_gene: TRBV2
abundance: once
CDR3nt: TGTGCCAGCAGGCGCGCTTCAACAGATACGCAGTATTTT
CDR3aa: CASRRASTDTQYF

j_gene: TRBJ2-2
d_gene: TRBD1
v_gene: TRBV19
abundance: .
CDR3nt: TGTGCCACACGGGACAGGGTACGGGGTGGGGAGCTGTTTTTT
CDR3aa: CATRDRVRGGELFF

j_gene: TRBJ2-2
d_gene: .
v_gene: TRBV13
abundance: .
CDR3nt: TGTGCCAGCAGCTTAGAGAGGGGGACAGGGGAGCTGTTTTTT
CDR3aa: CASSLERGTGELFF

j_gene: TRBJ2-3
d_gene: TRBD1
v_gene: TRBV7-3
abundance: few
CDR3nt: TGTGCCAGCAGTCCAGGACAGGACCCTTTCACAGATACGCAGTATTTT
CDR3aa: CASSPGQDPFTDTQYF

j_gene: TRBJ1-6
d_gene: .
v_gene: TRBV25-1
abundance: .
CDR3nt: TGTGCCAGCAGGCATGGGGATTTTAGCTCCTATAATTCACCCCTCCACTTT
CDR3aa: CASRHGDFSSYNSPLHF

j_gene: TRBJ2-7
d_gene: TRBD1
v_gene: TRBV4-2
abundance: .
CDR3nt: TGTGCCAGCAGCCAAGATGCCCGGGACAGGGGAGATGGGCAGTACTTC
CDR3aa: CASSQDARDRGDGQYF

j_gene: TRBJ1-1
d_gene: .
v_gene: TRBV18
abundance: .
CDR3nt: TGTGCCAGCACCCCGGCCCGAGGGACTGAAGCTTTCTTT
CDR3aa: CASTPARGTEAFF

j_gene: TRBJ1-3
d_gene: .
v_gene: TRBV30
abundance: few
CDR3nt: TGTGCCTGGAGTGATAGTGGAAACACCATATATTTT
CDR3aa: CAWSDSGNTIYF

j_gene: TRBJ2-7
d_gene: .
v_gene: TRBV28
abundance: .
CDR3nt: TGTGCCAGCACTACCGGAGTCTACGAGCAGTACTTC
CDR3aa: CASTTGVYEQYF